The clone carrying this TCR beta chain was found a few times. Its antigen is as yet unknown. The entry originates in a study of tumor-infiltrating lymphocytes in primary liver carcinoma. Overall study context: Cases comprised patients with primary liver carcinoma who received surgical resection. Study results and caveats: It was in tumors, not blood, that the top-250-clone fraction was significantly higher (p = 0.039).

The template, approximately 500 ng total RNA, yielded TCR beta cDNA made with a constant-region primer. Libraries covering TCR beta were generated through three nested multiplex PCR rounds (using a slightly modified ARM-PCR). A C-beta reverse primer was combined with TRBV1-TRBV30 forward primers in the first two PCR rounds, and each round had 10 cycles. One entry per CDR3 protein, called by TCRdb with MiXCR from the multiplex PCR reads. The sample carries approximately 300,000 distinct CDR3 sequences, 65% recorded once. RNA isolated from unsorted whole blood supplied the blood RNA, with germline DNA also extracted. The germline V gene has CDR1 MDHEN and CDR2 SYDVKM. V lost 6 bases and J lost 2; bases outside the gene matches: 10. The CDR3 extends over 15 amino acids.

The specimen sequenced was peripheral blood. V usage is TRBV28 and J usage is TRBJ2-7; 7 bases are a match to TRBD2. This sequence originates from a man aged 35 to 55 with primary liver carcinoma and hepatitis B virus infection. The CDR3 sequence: CASSNVRGDPYEQYF. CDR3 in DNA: TGTGCCAGCAGCAACGTCCGGGGGGACCCCTACGAGCAGTACTTC.